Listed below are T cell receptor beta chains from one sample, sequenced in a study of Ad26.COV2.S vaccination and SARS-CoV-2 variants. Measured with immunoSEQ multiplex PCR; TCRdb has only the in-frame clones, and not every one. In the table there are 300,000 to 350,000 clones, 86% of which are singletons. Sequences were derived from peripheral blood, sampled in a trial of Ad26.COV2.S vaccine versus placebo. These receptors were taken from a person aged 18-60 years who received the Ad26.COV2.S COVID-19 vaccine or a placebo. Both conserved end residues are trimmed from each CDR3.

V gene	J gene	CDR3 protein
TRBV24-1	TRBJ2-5	ATSEWGQETQY
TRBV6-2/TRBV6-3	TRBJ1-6	ASSSRTANNSPLH
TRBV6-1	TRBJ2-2	ASSVKTSGGTGELF
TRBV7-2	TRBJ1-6	ASSRDGDSPLH
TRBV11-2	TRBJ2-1	ASSYRHEQF
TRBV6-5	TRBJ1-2	ASSSRLYGYT
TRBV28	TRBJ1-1	ASSPGASNTEAF
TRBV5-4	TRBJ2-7	ASSLKGFSYEQY
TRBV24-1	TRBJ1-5	ATSALTVSQPQH
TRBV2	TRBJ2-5	ASTERPTGVETQY
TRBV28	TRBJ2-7	ASSFGGRGYEQY
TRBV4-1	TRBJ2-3	ASSTRTSGDTDTQY
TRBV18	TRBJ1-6	ASSRQGGSNSPLH
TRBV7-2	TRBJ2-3	ASSLRLAGHSTDTQY
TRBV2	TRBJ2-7	ASKRGVTYEQY
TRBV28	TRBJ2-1	ASSLVTGAYNEQF
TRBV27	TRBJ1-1	ASSLSAGEAF
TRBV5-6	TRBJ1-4	ASSLGGGQARNEKLF
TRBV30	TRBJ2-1	AWSAGGGSYNEQF
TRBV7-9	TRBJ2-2	ASSPGGGVRLGELF
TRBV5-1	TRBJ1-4	ASSLDRPNEKLF
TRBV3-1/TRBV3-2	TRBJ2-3	ASSSSPGARPGTQY
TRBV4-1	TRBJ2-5	ASSQESRRGTQY
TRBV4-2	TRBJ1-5	ASSLDPRTGTGQPQH
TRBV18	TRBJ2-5	ASSPKDRGETQY
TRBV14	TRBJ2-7	ASSLTTGPYEQY
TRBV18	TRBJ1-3	ASSPVDRGSDTIY
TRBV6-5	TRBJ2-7	ASSSSSGSYYEQY
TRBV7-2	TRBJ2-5	ASSLVGGPETQY
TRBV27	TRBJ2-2	ASSLRGLAGGYTGELF
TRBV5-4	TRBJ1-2	ASSLRQGAGGYT
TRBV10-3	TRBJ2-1	AITSGGGRSSYNEQF
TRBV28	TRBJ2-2	ASSLTGRVVGNTGELF
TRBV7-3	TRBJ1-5	ASNLLAGGRSNQPQH
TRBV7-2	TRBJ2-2	ASSPQPSTSFGELF
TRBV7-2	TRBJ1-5	ASSSDSNQPQH
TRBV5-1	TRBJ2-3	ASSLMDSRTDTQY